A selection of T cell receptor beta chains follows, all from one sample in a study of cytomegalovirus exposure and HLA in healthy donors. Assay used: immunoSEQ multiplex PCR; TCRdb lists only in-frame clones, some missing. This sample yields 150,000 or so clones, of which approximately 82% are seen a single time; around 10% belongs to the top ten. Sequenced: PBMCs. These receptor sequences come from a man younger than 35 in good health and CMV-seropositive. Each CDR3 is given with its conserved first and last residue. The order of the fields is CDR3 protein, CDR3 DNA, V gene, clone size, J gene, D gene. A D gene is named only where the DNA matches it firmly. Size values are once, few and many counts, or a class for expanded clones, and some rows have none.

CASSRAGVVDIQYF | TGTGCCAGCAGCCGAGCGGGAGTGGTAGACATTCAGTACTTC | TRBV7-8 | - | TRBJ2-4 | TRBD2
CASSSTRAVETQYF | TGTGCCAGCAGCTCCACTCGCGCGGTGGAGACCCAGTACTTC | TRBV7-2 | - | TRBJ2-5 | -
CASSLDRGTEQYF | TGTGCCAGCAGCTTAGACAGGGGTACGGAGCAGTACTTC | TRBV7-9 | - | TRBJ2-7 | TRBD1
CASSSPPGDTQYF | TGTGCCAGCAGCTCTCCGCCCGGAGATACGCAGTATTTT | TRBV7-3 | - | TRBJ2-3 | -
CAISDAGTAASYEQYF | TGTGCCATCAGTGATGCCGGGACAGCGGCCTCCTACGAGCAGTACTTC | TRBV10-3 | few | TRBJ2-7 | TRBD1
CASSLRRDRAGTQYF | TGTGCCAGCTCCCTACGCCGGGACAGGGCAGGGACCCAGTACTTC | TRBV18 | - | TRBJ2-5 | TRBD1
CASSLDSVRETQYF | TGTGCCAGTAGTCTCGACAGCGTCCGGGAGACCCAGTACTTC | TRBV19 | - | TRBJ2-5 | -
CSVNRGTGGDKTQYF | TGCAGCGTGAACAGGGGGACAGGGGGCGATAAGACCCAGTACTTC | TRBV29-1 | - | TRBJ2-5 | TRBD1
CASSLGGGGYEQYF | TGCGCCAGCAGCTTGGGCGGGGGTGGCTACGAGCAGTACTTC | TRBV5-1 | - | TRBJ2-7 | TRBD2
CASSPPESGRRGEQFF | TGCGCCAGCAGCCCGCCGGAGTCCGGGAGGCGAGGCGAGCAGTTCTTC | TRBV5-1 | - | TRBJ2-1 | TRBD2
CASSLGTVDGYTF | TGTGCCAGCAGCTTGGGGACAGTAGATGGCTACACCTTC | TRBV7-2 | - | TRBJ1-2 | TRBD1
CASTGQGKRGYNSPLHF | TGTGCCAGTACGGGACAGGGAAAAAGAGGCTATAATTCACCCCTCCACTTT | TRBV2 | - | TRBJ1-6 | TRBD1
CASSVPGQGGEQYF | TGTGCCAGCAGTGTACCGGGACAGGGTGGCGAGCAGTACTTC | TRBV6-1 | - | TRBJ2-7 | TRBD1
CAWKGAWSGELFF | TGTGCCTGGAAGGGGGCTTGGTCCGGGGAGCTGTTTTTT | TRBV30 | - | TRBJ2-2 | TRBD1
CASSERGGGLTEAFF | TGCGCCAGCAGTGAACGAGGGGGCGGATTGACTGAAGCTTTCTTT | TRBV10-1 | - | TRBJ1-1 | TRBD1
CASSSRLATGELFF | TGTGCCAGCAGCTCGAGGCTAGCTACCGGGGAGCTGTTTTTT | TRBV7-6 | - | TRBJ2-2 | -
CASTTGGTPLGEQFF | TGTGCCAGCACCACGGGAGGGACTCCCCTCGGGGAGCAGTTCTTC | TRBV5-8 | - | TRBJ2-1 | TRBD2
CASSYAGVDQPQHF | TGTGCCAGCAGTTATGCAGGGGTGGATCAGCCCCAGCATTTT | TRBV6-5 | - | TRBJ1-5 | -
CASRGKDRHGYTF | TGTGCCAGCAGGGGTAAGGACAGGCATGGCTACACCTTC | TRBV6-6 | - | TRBJ1-2 | TRBD1